This TCR beta chain was identified in a study of cytomegalovirus exposure and HLA in healthy donors. The PCR was carried out with 60 Vbeta primers and 13 Jbeta primers. The table came from immunoSEQ multiplex PCR; TCRdb's copy has only in-frame clones and leaves some out. The sample comprises under 200,000 clones, about 13% of which are singletons, and under 10% rests with the top ten. Germline loops: CDR1 LGHNA, CDR2 YSLEER. The CDR3 spans 15 residues. V shed 5 bases, J shed 4 bases, and the junction held 7 bases outside the gene matches. What was sequenced was PBMCs. This TCR derives from a man aged 45-60 years in good health and CMV-seropositive. The chain has TRBV4-3 and TRBJ2-5; 10 bases align to TRBD2. The CDR3 coding sequence is TGCGCCAGCAGCTCCGGGACTAGCGAGTCAGAGACCCAGTACTTC. It yields the protein CASSSGTSESETQYF.